Listed below are T cell receptor beta chains from one sample, sequenced in a study of blood T cells in healthy people across ages. TCRdb re-analysed the 5' RACE reads in MiXCR, keeping a single row per CDR3 protein. The top ten clones hold roughly 8.2% of a sample with more than 1,400,000 distinct CDR3 sequences, around 42% of them seen once. Sequencing was done on a sample of blood. The receptors were gathered from a woman aged 18-30 years in good health. Both conserved end residues are part of each CDR3. The order of the fields is D gene, clone size, V gene, J gene, CDR3 DNA, CDR3 protein. The D gene is left open where the match is weak. A clone size is listed for some rows: how often the clone was seen (once, few, many), or a class if it is expanded.

.,.,TRBV7-9,TRBJ2-7,TGTGCCAGCAGCTTAGTTACAGGGAGGGAGCAGTACTTC,CASSLVTGREQYF
TRBD1,few,TRBV7-9,TRBJ1-2,TGTGCCAGCAGCCCCCCCAGGACAGGGCTTAGTTATGGCTACACCTTC,CASSPPRTGLSYGYTF
.,.,TRBV20-1,TRBJ2-3,TGCAGTGCTAGAGATCAGGGTAGCTCGAGCACAGATACGCAGTATTTT,CSARDQGSSSTDTQYF
TRBD1,.,TRBV20-1,TRBJ1-2,TGCAGTGCTAGAGCCCTCGGGACAGGGGCCAATAAGGATGGCTACACCTTC,CSARALGTGANKDGYTF
TRBD2,few,TRBV6-6,TRBJ2-3,TGTGCCAGTGTACCGGGACTAGCGGGGGCGGATACGCAGTATTTT,CASVPGLAGADTQYF
TRBD1,.,TRBV7-9,TRBJ2-7,TGTGCCAGCAGCTTCCGGGACAGGGGGCTAAGCGAGCAGTACTTC,CASSFRDRGLSEQYF
.,.,TRBV4-1,TRBJ1-4,TGCGCCAGCAGCCAACCCTTCGGACCTATCGGGGCTGAAAAACTGTTTTTT,CASSQPFGPIGAEKLFF
TRBD1,.,TRBV6-5,TRBJ1-2,TGTGCCAGCAGTATACTACAGGGGCCCTATGGCTACACCTTC,CASSILQGPYGYTF
.,.,TRBV6-2/TRBV6-3,TRBJ2-1,TGTGCCAGCACCCCCGTGGTGGACTACAATGAGCAGTTCTTC,CASTPVVDYNEQFF
.,.,TRBV20-1,TRBJ1-5,TGCAGTGCCGAGCTAGGCCACAATCAGCCCCAGCATTTT,CSAELGHNQPQHF
.,few,TRBV27,TRBJ2-5,TGTGCCAGCAGTATATACAATGAGCAGTACTTC,CASSIYNEQYF
.,.,TRBV20-1,TRBJ2-7,TGCAGTGCTCCCGCAGGGACCCACTACGAGCAGTACTTC,CSAPAGTHYEQYF
.,.,TRBV20-1,TRBJ1-1,TGCGGCGGGAGAGGTATCTCTGAAGCTTTCTTT,CGGRGISEAFF
.,.,TRBV28,TRBJ1-5,TGTGCCAGCGGGGGGGGCGGTCAGCCCCAGCATTTT,CASGGGGQPQHF
.,.,TRBV7-9,TRBJ1-2,TGTGCCAGCACCCGGAGGGAGTTCGAGGGCTACACCTTC,CASTRREFEGYTF
.,once,TRBV7-8,TRBJ2-3,TGTGCCGGATCTCGGGGAGATACGCAGTATTTT,CAGSRGDTQYF
.,many,TRBV4-1,TRBJ1-2,TGCGCCAGCAGCCGGGCGGACTATGGCTACACCTTC,CASSRADYGYTF
.,many,TRBV20-1,TRBJ2-3,TGCAGTGCTAACCCCACAGATACGCAGTATTTT,CSANPTDTQYF
.,.,TRBV25-1,TRBJ2-3,TGTGCCAGCAGTGCCCGGGTGAGCACAGATACGCAGTATTTT,CASSARVSTDTQYF
TRBD2,.,TRBV5-1,TRBJ2-3,TGCGCCAGCAGCCCCGCGGCAGCGGGGTCTAGCACAGATACGCAGTATTTT,CASSPAAAGSSTDTQYF
.,.,TRBV2,TRBJ2-3,TGTGCCAGCAGTGAAGCCATAGGTGGCCCATCCACAGATACGCAGTATTTT,CASSEAIGGPSTDTQYF
.,few,TRBV27,TRBJ2-7,TGTGCCAGCAGACCCCTAGAGGGCCCATCGGTGCAGTACTTC,CASRPLEGPSVQYF
.,.,TRBV20-1,TRBJ1-1,TGCAGTGCCACCACCCGCGATACTGAAGCTTTCTTT,CSATTRDTEAFF
.,.,TRBV20-1,TRBJ2-1,TGCAGTGCTAGGCCCGGGGCCGAGTACAATGAGCAGTTCTTC,CSARPGAEYNEQFF
.,.,TRBV29-1,TRBJ2-1,TGCAGCGTTGAAGGGCTGAGCCTAGACAATGAGCAGTTCTTC,CSVEGLSLDNEQFF
.,.,TRBV27,TRBJ2-3,TGTGCCAGCAGTTTCGGGACACTCACCAAAGATACGCAGTATTTT,CASSFGTLTKDTQYF
.,.,TRBV12-3/TRBV12-4,TRBJ2-5,TGTGCCAGCAGTTCGGACGGTTGGGGGTTTGAGACCCAGTACTTC,CASSSDGWGFETQYF
TRBD1,few,TRBV27,TRBJ2-5,TGTGCCAGCAGTCCCGGAGCCAGGGGGTCAGAGACCCAGTACTTC,CASSPGARGSETQYF
.,few,TRBV5-1,TRBJ2-7,TGCGCCAGCAGCTCCCCGGAGAGATCCTCCTACGAGCAGTACTTC,CASSSPERSSYEQYF
TRBD1,few,TRBV7-2,TRBJ2-5,TGTGCCAGCAGCATAAGTGGGCCCGGGACAGGGGGCCTTCGGGAGACCCAGTACTTC,CASSISGPGTGGLRETQYF
.,.,TRBV6-5,TRBJ2-1,TGTGCCAGCAGTCCTCGCCAGCCTTGGACTGAGCAGTTCTTC,CASSPRQPWTEQFF
TRBD1,.,TRBV20-1,TRBJ1-4,TGCAGTGCGGAGGGACAGGGCTATAATGAAAAACTGTTTTTT,CSAEGQGYNEKLFF
.,.,TRBV7-9,TRBJ2-7,TGTGCCAGCAGCTTAGTGGTGGGAGACAACAACGGGCAGTACTTC,CASSLVVGDNNGQYF
TRBD2,.,TRBV6-5,TRBJ2-7,TGTGCCAGCAGTTACTCGATGGCGGGACTAAATTCCTACGAGCAGTACTTC,CASSYSMAGLNSYEQYF
.,few,TRBV7-8,TRBJ2-7,TGTGCCAGCAGCTTAGGTGTCGGGGTATCCTACGAGCAGTACTTC,CASSLGVGVSYEQYF
TRBD1,.,TRBV7-8,TRBJ2-7,TGTGCCAGCACCCCACTCGGACAGGGAGGTATCCACGAGCAGTACTTC,CASTPLGQGGIHEQYF
.,many,TRBV5-1,TRBJ1-2,TGCGCCAGCAGCTTGGACAGGGGCTACACCTTC,CASSLDRGYTF
TRBD1,.,TRBV15,TRBJ2-5,TGTGCCACCAGCAGAGACGACAGGGTAGAGACCCAGTACTTC,CATSRDDRVETQYF
.,few,TRBV20-1,TRBJ2-3,TGCAGTGCTGGCCGGGAGAACACAGATACGCAGTATTTT,CSAGRENTDTQYF
.,.,TRBV6-1,TRBJ1-1,TGTGCCAGCCAACCGGGACCCCCAGCTCCTTGGGACACTGAAGCTTTCTTT,CASQPGPPAPWDTEAFF
.,.,TRBV20-1,TRBJ2-5,TGCAGTGCAACGGAGGGTAGCCTAAAACGGGAGACCCAGTACTTC,CSATEGSLKRETQYF
.,.,TRBV7-2,TRBJ2-4,TGTGCCAGCAGCTTACCACTAACTAGTAGGGGTGAGCAGTACTTC,CASSLPLTSRGEQYF
.,once,TRBV27,TRBJ2-3,TGTGCCAGCAGTTTATCGCCAATTGGTGGGGCGGATACGCAGTATTTT,CASSLSPIGGADTQYF
.,.,TRBV15,TRBJ1-5,TGTGCCACCAGCATTCAGGGAAGCAATCAGCCCCAGCATTTT,CATSIQGSNQPQHF
.,.,TRBV12-3/TRBV12-4,TRBJ2-1,TGTGCCGGCAGATACTCTAGCGCCCCCCGGGATGAGCAGTTCTTC,CAGRYSSAPRDEQFF
.,few,TRBV12-3/TRBV12-4,TRBJ1-1,TGTGCCAGCAGTTTAACCGGGAGAACCGAAGCTTTCTTT,CASSLTGRTEAFF
TRBD1,.,TRBV9,TRBJ1-6,TGTGCCAGCAGCGCGAAACAGGGGAGCGATTCACCCCTCCACTTT,CASSAKQGSDSPLHF
TRBD1,.,TRBV27,TRBJ2-6,TGTGCCAGCAGCCGAGGACAGGGGGCGAATGGGGCCAACGTCCTGACTTTC,CASSRGQGANGANVLTF
TRBD1,.,TRBV12-3/TRBV12-4,TRBJ1-3,TGTGCCAGCAGTTTTTCTAGCAGGGGGCTTGGAAACACCATATATTTT,CASSFSSRGLGNTIYF
TRBD1,.,TRBV7-6,TRBJ2-3,TGTGCCAGCACTCCAGGGGGTCCGCAGTATTTT,CASTPGGPQYF